Here is one TCR beta chain with its context. As yet, its antigen is unknown. CDR1 is MNHEY and CDR2 is SVGAGI in the germline V gene. The CDR3 sequence is 13 residues long. With 5 bases removed from V and 4 bases from J, the gap between germline ends came to 11 bases. Clones were read by immunoSEQ multiplex PCR, and TCRdb kept only the in-frame ones, dropping some. The sample comprises tens of thousands of clones, roughly 89% of which are singletons, and roughly 10% rests with the top ten. The data stem from a study of PD-1 blockade in classical Hodgkin lymphoma. Notes on the study in general: Repertoires differed for reasons still undefined, possibly disease activity or prior therapy. In CD4+ cells, TCR diversity went up significantly by C4D1, but in CD8+ cells it did not.

The patients all showed relapse after autologous stem cell transplantation, while their brentuximab vedotin exposure varied. Specimen: peripheral blood mononuclear cells (PBMCs), collected before the second cycle of nivolumab. The genes are TRBV6-5 and TRBJ1-2; D possibly corresponds to TRBD1 (5 bases). The TCR comes from a human donor with classical Hodgkin lymphoma. CDR3 protein: CASSTRGTYGYTF. CDR3 nucleotide sequence: TGTGCCAGCAGTACCCGGGGCACCTATGGCTACACCTTC.